The clone carrying this TCR beta chain was observed a few times. What it binds is unknown. TCRdb itself ran the 5' RACE reads through MiXCR, one entry per CDR3 protein. The repertoire holds 250,000 to 300,000 distinct CDR3 sequences, with 15% as singletons. The germline V gene encodes CDR1 DFQATT and CDR2 SNEGSKA (reference sequence). The CDR3 spans 14 residues. Trimming left V 0 bases short and J 2 bases short, with 9 bases between. The sample is drawn from a study of T-cell memory formation after mild COVID-19. Findings of the study overall: From day 15 to 85, contracting clones were balanced between CD4 and CD8, whereas later expanders leaned toward CD4+. Clonal second-wave expansions that peaked on day 37 had unconfirmed SARS-CoV-2 specificity.

This clonotype was sampled from a man between 18 and 35 years old who had mild COVID-19 (a few samples of this study predate the infection). Cell type and time point are not known. The rearrangement links TRBV20-1 to TRBJ2-3; D is undetermined. The sample comprised PBMCs or a T cell subset sorted from them (not recorded which). The CDR3 bases are TGCAGTGCTAGAGATCTGGGTTACACAGATACGCAGTATTTT. It translates to CSARDLGYTDTQYF.